These T cell receptor beta chains were read from a single sample in a study of early T cells in non-severe SARS-CoV-2 infection. TCRdb itself ran the 5' RACE reads through MiXCR, one entry per CDR3 protein. The data hold about 84,000 distinct CDR3 sequences, with 12% observed a single time. Specimen: whole blood. All receptors derive from an adult who was a healthcare worker with PCR-confirmed SARS-CoV-2 infection or an uninfected control (not recorded which). CDR3s include the opening cysteine and the closing phenylalanine or tryptophan. Each record gives: J gene, V gene, D gene, clone size, CDR3 DNA, CDR3 protein. The D gene is left open where the match is weak. Expanded clones get a size class; other rows say once, few or many, or leave the size out.

J gene: TRBJ1-1
V gene: TRBV18
D gene: -
clone size: medium-sized
CDR3 DNA: TGTGCCAGCTCACCGGCCCGAGGGTCTCACACTGAAGCTTTCTTT
CDR3 protein: CASSPARGSHTEAFF

J gene: TRBJ1-2
V gene: TRBV7-3
D gene: -
clone size: many
CDR3 DNA: TGTGCCAGCAGCCTAGGGACTGATGGCTACACCTTC
CDR3 protein: CASSLGTDGYTF

J gene: TRBJ2-2
V gene: TRBV19
D gene: -
clone size: many
CDR3 DNA: TGTGCCAGTAGGAGACTAGCGAACACCGGGGAGCTGTTTTTT
CDR3 protein: CASRRLANTGELFF

J gene: TRBJ2-1
V gene: TRBV6-5
D gene: TRBD1
clone size: once
CDR3 DNA: TGTGCCAGCAGTCAGGGACAGGGAAATGAGCAGTTCTTC
CDR3 protein: CASSQGQGNEQFF

J gene: TRBJ1-2
V gene: TRBV5-1
D gene: -
clone size: many
CDR3 DNA: TGCGCCAGCAGCTCCGGAGATACGACGTACTATGGCTACACCTTC
CDR3 protein: CASSSGDTTYYGYTF

J gene: TRBJ1-2
V gene: TRBV12-3/TRBV12-4
D gene: TRBD1
clone size: many
CDR3 DNA: TGTGCCAGCACCTTGCGGCAGGGGGCTGGGGGCTACACCTTC
CDR3 protein: CASTLRQGAGGYTF

J gene: TRBJ1-5
V gene: TRBV20-1
D gene: -
clone size: -
CDR3 DNA: TGCAGTGCTAGGGGCAGCTATAGCAATCAGCCCCAGCATTTT
CDR3 protein: CSARGSYSNQPQHF

J gene: TRBJ2-7
V gene: TRBV20-1
D gene: -
clone size: -
CDR3 DNA: TGCAGTGCTAGAGATCTATCTTACCCGCCCTCCTACGAGCAGTACTTC
CDR3 protein: CSARDLSYPPSYEQYF

J gene: TRBJ2-3
V gene: TRBV11-2
D gene: -
clone size: few
CDR3 DNA: TGTGCCAGCAGCTGGGGGGTCCGGGATACGCAGTATTTT
CDR3 protein: CASSWGVRDTQYF

J gene: TRBJ2-1
V gene: TRBV5-1
D gene: -
clone size: -
CDR3 DNA: TGCGCCAGCAGCAGGAACGGGGGCAGCAACAATGAGCAGTTCTTC
CDR3 protein: CASSRNGGSNNEQFF

J gene: TRBJ2-5
V gene: TRBV28
D gene: -
clone size: many
CDR3 DNA: TGTGCCAGCAGTAGGAGCGCCGAAGAGACCCAGTACTTC
CDR3 protein: CASSRSAEETQYF

J gene: TRBJ2-7
V gene: TRBV12-3/TRBV12-4
D gene: -
clone size: -
CDR3 DNA: TGTGCCAGCAGTTTAGCGCTCCGGGGCGAGCAGTACTTC
CDR3 protein: CASSLALRGEQYF

J gene: TRBJ2-1
V gene: TRBV5-1
D gene: TRBD1
clone size: -
CDR3 DNA: TGCGCCAGCAGCTCGGGACAGACCTACAATGAGCAGTTCTTC
CDR3 protein: CASSSGQTYNEQFF

J gene: TRBJ2-1
V gene: TRBV5-4
D gene: -
clone size: -
CDR3 DNA: TGTGCCAGCAGCTTACCCGCAGAAGAGCAGTTCTTC
CDR3 protein: CASSLPAEEQFF

J gene: TRBJ2-1
V gene: TRBV6-5
D gene: -
clone size: many
CDR3 DNA: TGTGCCAGCAGTTCGGGCAGGGTAACCTACAATGAGCAGTTCTTC
CDR3 protein: CASSSGRVTYNEQFF

J gene: TRBJ1-2
V gene: TRBV9
D gene: -
clone size: -
CDR3 DNA: TGTGCCAGCAGCGTAGATCCCCTGTCGCGTTATGGCTACACCTTC
CDR3 protein: CASSVDPLSRYGYTF

J gene: TRBJ1-2
V gene: TRBV6-1
D gene: -
clone size: few
CDR3 DNA: TGTGCCAGCAGTGTTGATTTCCGGGACTGGGGGAACTATGGCTACACCTTC
CDR3 protein: CASSVDFRDWGNYGYTF

J gene: TRBJ2-7
V gene: TRBV2
D gene: TRBD1
clone size: -
CDR3 DNA: TGTGCCAGCAGTCCTCGGACAGGGATCGGCTACGAGCAGTACTTC
CDR3 protein: CASSPRTGIGYEQYF

J gene: TRBJ2-1
V gene: TRBV20-1
D gene: -
clone size: many
CDR3 DNA: TGCAGTGCTAGGGACGCCACTAGACACGAGCAGTTCTTC
CDR3 protein: CSARDATRHEQFF

J gene: TRBJ2-3
V gene: TRBV3-1
D gene: -
clone size: few
CDR3 DNA: TGTGCCAGCAGTCCTTCGCCAGGACTGGGCACAGATACGCAGTATTTT
CDR3 protein: CASSPSPGLGTDTQYF

J gene: TRBJ1-5
V gene: TRBV7-9
D gene: -
clone size: few
CDR3 DNA: TGTGCCAGCAGCCCCGCGCGGGCTAATCAGCCCCAGCATTTT
CDR3 protein: CASSPARANQPQHF

J gene: TRBJ1-2
V gene: TRBV5-1
D gene: TRBD1
clone size: few
CDR3 DNA: TGCGCCAGCAGCTTTGGACAGGGGAATGGCTACACCTTC
CDR3 protein: CASSFGQGNGYTF

J gene: TRBJ1-5
V gene: TRBV6-2/TRBV6-3
D gene: -
clone size: few
CDR3 DNA: TGTGCCAGCAGTTACTCGATTGGGGGGGATAGCAATCAGCCCCAGCATTTT
CDR3 protein: CASSYSIGGDSNQPQHF

J gene: TRBJ2-7
V gene: TRBV6-5
D gene: TRBD2
clone size: -
CDR3 DNA: TGTGCCAGCAGGCGTCGACTAGCCTCCTCCTACGAGCAGTACTTC
CDR3 protein: CASRRRLASSYEQYF

J gene: TRBJ2-5
V gene: TRBV20-1
D gene: -
clone size: -
CDR3 DNA: TGCAGTGCTAGAGCGACAGAGTACCAAGAGACCCAGTACTTC
CDR3 protein: CSARATEYQETQYF

J gene: TRBJ2-4
V gene: TRBV7-9
D gene: -
clone size: many
CDR3 DNA: TGTGCCAGCAGCTTCGACGGCGCCCTAGCCAAAAACATTCAGTACTTC
CDR3 protein: CASSFDGALAKNIQYF

J gene: TRBJ2-7
V gene: TRBV28
D gene: TRBD2
clone size: many
CDR3 DNA: TGTGCCAGCGATGGCGGGGGGAGCTCCTACGAGCAGTACTTC
CDR3 protein: CASDGGGSSYEQYF

J gene: TRBJ1-6
V gene: TRBV5-1
D gene: -
clone size: -
CDR3 DNA: TGCGCCAGCAGCCGGGAGGGTTCCTATAATTCACCCCTCCACTTT
CDR3 protein: CASSREGSYNSPLHF

J gene: TRBJ1-5
V gene: TRBV10-1
D gene: -
clone size: many
CDR3 DNA: TGCGCCAGCAGTGAGTCGTCGTCAGGGCCCCAGCATTTT
CDR3 protein: CASSESSSGPQHF

J gene: TRBJ2-7
V gene: TRBV6-2/TRBV6-3
D gene: -
clone size: many
CDR3 DNA: TGTGCCAGCGGCCCCAGGAGCTCCTACGAGCAGTACTTC
CDR3 protein: CASGPRSSYEQYF

J gene: TRBJ2-1
V gene: TRBV11-2
D gene: TRBD2
clone size: -
CDR3 DNA: TGTGCCAGCAGCTTGAGGGTAGCGGGAGGGCCAATCAATGAGCAGTTCTTC
CDR3 protein: CASSLRVAGGPINEQFF

J gene: TRBJ2-5
V gene: TRBV6-6
D gene: TRBD1
clone size: many
CDR3 DNA: TGTGCCAGCGGGGAACGGGACAGGGGGCTTATGGAGACCCAGTACTTC
CDR3 protein: CASGERDRGLMETQYF

J gene: TRBJ1-1
V gene: TRBV15
D gene: -
clone size: -
CDR3 DNA: TGTGCCACCAGCAGAAGCCTACAGGGACCCACTGAAGCTTTCTTT
CDR3 protein: CATSRSLQGPTEAFF

J gene: TRBJ2-3
V gene: TRBV5-1
D gene: TRBD2
clone size: -
CDR3 DNA: TGCGCCAGCAGCTTGGATGGGACTAGCGGCCTCACAGATACGCAGTATTTT
CDR3 protein: CASSLDGTSGLTDTQYF